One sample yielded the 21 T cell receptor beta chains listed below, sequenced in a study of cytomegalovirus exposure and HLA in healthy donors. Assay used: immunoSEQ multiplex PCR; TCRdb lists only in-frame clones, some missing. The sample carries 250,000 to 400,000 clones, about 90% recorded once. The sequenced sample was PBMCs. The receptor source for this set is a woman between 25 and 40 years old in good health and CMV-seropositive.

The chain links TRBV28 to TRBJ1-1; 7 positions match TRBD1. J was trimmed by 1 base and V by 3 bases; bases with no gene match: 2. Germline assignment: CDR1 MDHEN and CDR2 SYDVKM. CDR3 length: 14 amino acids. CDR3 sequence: CASSFGTENTEAFF. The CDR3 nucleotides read TGTGCCAGCAGTTTTGGGACAGAGAACACTGAAGCTTTCTTT.

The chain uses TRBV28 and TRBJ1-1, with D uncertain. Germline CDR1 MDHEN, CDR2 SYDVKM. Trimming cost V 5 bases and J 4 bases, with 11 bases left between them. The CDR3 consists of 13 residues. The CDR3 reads CASSPPVSTEAFF. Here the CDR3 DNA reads TGTGCCAGCAGTCCACCGGTTAGCACTGAAGCTTTCTTT.

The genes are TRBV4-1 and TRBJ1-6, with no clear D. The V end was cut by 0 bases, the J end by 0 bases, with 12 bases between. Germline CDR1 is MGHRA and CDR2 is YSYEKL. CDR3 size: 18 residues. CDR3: CASSQDRTLSSYNSPLHF. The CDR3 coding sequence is TGCGCCAGCAGCCAAGATCGAACGCTGAGCTCCTATAATTCACCCCTCCACTTT.

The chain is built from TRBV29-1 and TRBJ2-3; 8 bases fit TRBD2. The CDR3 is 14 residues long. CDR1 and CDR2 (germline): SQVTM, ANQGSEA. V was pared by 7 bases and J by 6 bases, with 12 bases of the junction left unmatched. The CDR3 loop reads CSATGGGLSDTQYF. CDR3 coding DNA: TGCAGCGCCACCGGGGGGGGACTCTCCGATACGCAGTATTTT.

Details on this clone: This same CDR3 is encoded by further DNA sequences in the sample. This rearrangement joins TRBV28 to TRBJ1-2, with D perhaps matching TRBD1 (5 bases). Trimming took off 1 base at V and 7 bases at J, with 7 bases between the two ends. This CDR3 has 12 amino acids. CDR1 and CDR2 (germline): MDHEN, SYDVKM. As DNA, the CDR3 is TGTGCCAGCAGTTTATCGGGGCGTGGCTACACCTTC. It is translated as CASSLSGRGYTF.

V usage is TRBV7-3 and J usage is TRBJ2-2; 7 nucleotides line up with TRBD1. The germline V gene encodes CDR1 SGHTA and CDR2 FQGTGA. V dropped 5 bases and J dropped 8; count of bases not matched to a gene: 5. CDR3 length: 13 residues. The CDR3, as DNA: TGTGCCAGCAGCCAAAGGGGGCTGGGGGAGCTGTTTTTT. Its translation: CASSQRGLGELFF.

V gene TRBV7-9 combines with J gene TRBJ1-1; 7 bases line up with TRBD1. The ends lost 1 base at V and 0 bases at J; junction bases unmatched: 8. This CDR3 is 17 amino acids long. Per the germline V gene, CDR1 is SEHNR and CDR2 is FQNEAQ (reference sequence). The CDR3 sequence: CASSLGRRQGMNTEAFF. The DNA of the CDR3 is TGTGCCAGCAGCTTAGGACGAAGACAGGGAATGAACACTGAAGCTTTCTTT.

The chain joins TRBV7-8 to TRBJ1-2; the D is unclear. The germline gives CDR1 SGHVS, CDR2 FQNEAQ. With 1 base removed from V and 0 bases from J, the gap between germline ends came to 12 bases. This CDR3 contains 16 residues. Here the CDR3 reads CASSLEQRTSNYGYTF. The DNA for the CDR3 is TGTGCCAGCAGCTTAGAGCAGCGCACATCTAACTATGGCTACACCTTC.

The CDR3 nucleotides read TGTGCCAGCAGCGTAGTCCCAGAGAGAGATACGCAGTATTTT. Translating gives CASSVVPERDTQYF. The chain links TRBV9 to TRBJ2-3; D not certain. Germline lookup yields CDR1 SGDLS and CDR2 YYNGEE. There are 14 residues in the CDR3. The V end was cut by 0 bases, the J end by 5 bases, with 10 bases between. The full variable domain, rest sourced from reference TRBV9 and TRBJ2-3, is DSGVTQTPKHLITATGQRVTLRCSPRSGDLSVYWYQQSLDQGLQFLIQYYNGEERAKGNILERFSAQQFPDLHSELNLSSLELGDSALYFCASSVVPERDTQYFGPGTRLTVL.

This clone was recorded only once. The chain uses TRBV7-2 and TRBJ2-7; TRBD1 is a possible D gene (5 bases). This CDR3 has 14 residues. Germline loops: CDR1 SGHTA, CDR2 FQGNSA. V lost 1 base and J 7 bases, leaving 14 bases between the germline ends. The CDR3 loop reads CASSLVGAGREQYF. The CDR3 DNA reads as TGTGCCAGCAGCTTAGTAGGGGCAGGGCGGGAGCAGTACTTC.

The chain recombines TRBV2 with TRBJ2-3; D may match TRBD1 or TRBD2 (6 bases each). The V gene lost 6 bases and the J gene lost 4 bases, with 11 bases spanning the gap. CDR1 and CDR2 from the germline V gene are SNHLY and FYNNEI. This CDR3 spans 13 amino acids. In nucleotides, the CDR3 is TGTGCCAGCAGCCCGGAGGGGGCAGATACGCAGTATTTT. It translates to CASSPEGADTQYF.

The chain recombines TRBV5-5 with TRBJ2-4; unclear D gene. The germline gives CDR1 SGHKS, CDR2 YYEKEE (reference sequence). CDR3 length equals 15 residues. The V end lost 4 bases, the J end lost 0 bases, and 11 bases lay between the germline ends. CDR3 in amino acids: CASSTVDLAKNIQYF. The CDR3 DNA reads TGTGCCAGCAGCACCGTCGACCTAGCCAAAAACATTCAGTACTTC.

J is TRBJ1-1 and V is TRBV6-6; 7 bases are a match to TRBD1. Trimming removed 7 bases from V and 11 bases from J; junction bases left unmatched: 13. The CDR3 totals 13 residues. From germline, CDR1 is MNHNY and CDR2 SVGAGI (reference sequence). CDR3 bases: TGTGCCAGCACCACGACAGGGTGGGAAGTGGCTTTCTTT. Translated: CASTTTGWEVAFF.

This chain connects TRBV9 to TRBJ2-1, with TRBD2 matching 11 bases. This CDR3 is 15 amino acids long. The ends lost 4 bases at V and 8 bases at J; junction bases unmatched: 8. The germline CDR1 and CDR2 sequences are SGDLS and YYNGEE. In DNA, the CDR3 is TGTGCCAGCAGCCCCACTAGCGGGAGTTACGATGAGCAGTTCTTC. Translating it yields CASSPTSGSYDEQFF.

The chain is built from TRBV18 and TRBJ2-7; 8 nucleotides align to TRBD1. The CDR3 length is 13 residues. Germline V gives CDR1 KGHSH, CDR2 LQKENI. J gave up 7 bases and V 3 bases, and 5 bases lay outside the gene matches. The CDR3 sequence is CASSPTGGTEQYF. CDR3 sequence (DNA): TGTGCCAGCTCACCTACAGGGGGGACGGAGCAGTACTTC.

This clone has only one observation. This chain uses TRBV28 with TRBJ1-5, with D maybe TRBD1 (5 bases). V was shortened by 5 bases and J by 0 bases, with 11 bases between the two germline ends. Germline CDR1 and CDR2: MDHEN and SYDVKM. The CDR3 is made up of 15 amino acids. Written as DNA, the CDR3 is TGTGCCAGCAGTCGAATGGGGGTTAGCAATCAGCCCCAGCATTTT. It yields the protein CASSRMGVSNQPQHF.

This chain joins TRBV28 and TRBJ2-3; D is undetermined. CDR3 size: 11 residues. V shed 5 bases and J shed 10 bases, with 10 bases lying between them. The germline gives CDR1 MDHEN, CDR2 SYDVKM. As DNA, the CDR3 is TGTGCCAGCAGTGAGAGGATCCCGCAGTATTTT. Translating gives CASSERIPQYF.

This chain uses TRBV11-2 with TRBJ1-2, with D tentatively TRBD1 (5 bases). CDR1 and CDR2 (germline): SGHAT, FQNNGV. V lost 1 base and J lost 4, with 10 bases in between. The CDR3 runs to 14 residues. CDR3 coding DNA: TGTGCCAGCAGCTTAGGAGGGAGGGGCTATGGCTACACCTTC. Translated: CASSLGGRGYGYTF.

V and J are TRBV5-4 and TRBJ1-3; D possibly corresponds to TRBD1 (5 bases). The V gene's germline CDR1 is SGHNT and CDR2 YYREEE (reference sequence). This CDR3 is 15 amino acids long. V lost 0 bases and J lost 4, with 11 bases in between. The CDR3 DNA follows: TGTGCCAGCAGCTTGGCCGGGGCTGGAGGAAACACCATATATTTT. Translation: CASSLAGAGGNTIYF.

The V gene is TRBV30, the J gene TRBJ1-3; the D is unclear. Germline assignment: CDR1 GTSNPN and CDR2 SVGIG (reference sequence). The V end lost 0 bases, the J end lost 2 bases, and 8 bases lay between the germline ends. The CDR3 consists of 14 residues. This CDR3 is CAWSVPTTGNTIYF. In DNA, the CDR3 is TGTGCCTGGAGTGTTCCTACAACTGGAAACACCATATATTTT.

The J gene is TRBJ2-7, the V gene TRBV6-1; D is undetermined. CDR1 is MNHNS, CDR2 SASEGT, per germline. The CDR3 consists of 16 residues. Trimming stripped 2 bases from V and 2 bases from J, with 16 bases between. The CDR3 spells CASSEFDLPQTYEQYF. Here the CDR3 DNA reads TGTGCCAGCAGTGAATTCGATTTACCCCAAACCTACGAGCAGTACTTC.